What follows describes a single T cell receptor (beta chain). Its antigen remains unidentified. No base quality values were provided; no much bigger clone lies one nucleotide off. Only healthy Caucasian donors were included. The twin cohort comprised three pairs of female monozygotic twins, all aged roughly 18 to 30 years. CD4+ and CD8+ T cell populations were isolated with positive isolation kits from Invitrogen. The entry originates in a study of identical twins (dated by TCRdb to the mid-2010s). A note on the overall study: To test whether fetal clonotypes persist, this study deep-sequenced TCR alpha and beta repertoires from monozygotic twins, from unrelated adults of various ages, and from cord blood. Replicate twin experiments were performed at different times using different library preparation protocols to rule out contamination. Broader findings and caveats from the paper: Excess twin sharing in beta out-of-frame sequences was weaker because fewer shared sequences lowered the signal-to-noise ratio. Because the same donors could not be followed over many years, the conclusions depended on cross-sectional statistical analysis. Compared with coincidental sharing between unrelated individuals, an excess of low generation-probability sequences was observed among out-of-frame TCR alpha sequences shared between twins. Abundant cord blood beta clonotypes had fewer insertions, young adult naive repertoires showed a similar but weaker trend, and memory repertoires showed no such trend. In monozygotic twins, recombination models systematically underestimated out-of-frame TCR alpha sharing, but the models matched the sharing seen between unrelated individuals. Zero-insertion analyses could be partly confounded by invariant T cells such as MAIT and iNKT, although diverse VJ usage argued against such confounding for most clonotypes.

The CDR3 contains 17 residues, cysteine and phenylalanine counted. CDR3 DNA is the only sequence kept; it has 51 bases, read in frame from the first base. A distance of 19 bases separates the germline ends of V and J, which lose 0 bases and 5 bases respectively. The germline V gene supplies CDR1 SGHRS and CDR2 YFSETQ. Libraries were prepared through 5' RACE. Sequencing was performed on an Illumina HiSeq 2000. A universal primer binding site was introduced by template switching, and a unique molecular identifier was present in the final cDNA, enabling accurate counting of TCR cDNA molecules. Specific primers in the conserved constant-segment region were used to synthesize first-strand cDNA for the TCR alpha and beta chains. Each cDNA library was double barcoded, with a SMART-Mk sample barcode plus Illumina barcodes, to control for contamination. TruSeq adapter sequences and Illumina sample barcodes were added in two successive PCR steps. The TCR alpha and beta cDNA libraries were sequenced on the Illumina HiSeq platform using custom primers. Concerning the study's data processing: MiGEC was used to process raw reads and extract unique molecular identifiers, and MiXCR was used to find CDR3 positions. Recombination models were inferred per individual with the repgenHMM and IGoR tools using an EM algorithm. The analysis of shared clonotypes was done with the tcR package in R, with sharing normalized by the product of cloneset sizes. To study raw recombination free of thymic and clonal selection effects, out-of-frame nonproductive sequences were analyzed. TCRdb itself trimmed the public reads at Q25 with fastp, ran MiXCR and retained productive beta chains. CDR3 protein duplicates are merged, each entry listing the most common genes and DNA. TCRdb assigned the V and J calls; the authors' analysis was not used. The sample table records 450,000 to 650,000 distinct CDR3 sequences; approximately 14% of these occur just once. In total, the top ten clones hold more than 0.4% of the sample.

The same sample was also used in a study of yellow fever vaccine responses in identical twins. As described in the second report: According to the authors, the vaccine-induced T cell response in identical twins seemed to be partly convergent and partly specific to each individual. Focusing on identical twins, the study followed the T cell clones that responded to the vaccine, and did so with precision.

The material sequenced was CD4+ T cells sorted from blood. The receptor was derived from a woman under 30 in good health. Recombination joined TRBV5-1 with TRBJ2-3, with the D gene tentatively TRBD1 or TRBD2, based on 6 matching bases in each. The sequence in DNA is TGCGCCAGCAGCTTGGCCCCCCTGTCGGGGGCGGGAGATACGCAGTATTTT. Translated, it reads CASSLAPLSGAGDTQYF.